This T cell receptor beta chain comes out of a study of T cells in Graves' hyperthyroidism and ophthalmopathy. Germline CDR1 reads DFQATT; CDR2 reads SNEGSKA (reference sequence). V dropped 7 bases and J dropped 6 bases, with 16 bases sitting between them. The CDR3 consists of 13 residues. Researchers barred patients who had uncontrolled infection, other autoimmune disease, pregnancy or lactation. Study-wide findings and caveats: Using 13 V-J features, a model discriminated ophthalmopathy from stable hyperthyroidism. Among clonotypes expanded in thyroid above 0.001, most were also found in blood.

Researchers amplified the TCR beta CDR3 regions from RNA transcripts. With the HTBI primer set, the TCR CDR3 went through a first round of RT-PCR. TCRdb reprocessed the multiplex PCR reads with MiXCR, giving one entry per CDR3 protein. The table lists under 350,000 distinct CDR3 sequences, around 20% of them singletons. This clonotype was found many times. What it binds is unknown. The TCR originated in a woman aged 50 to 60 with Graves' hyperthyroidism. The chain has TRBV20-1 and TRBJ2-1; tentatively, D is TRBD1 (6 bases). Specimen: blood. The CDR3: CSVAGQSPNEQFF. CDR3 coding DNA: TGCAGTGTTGCAGGACAGTCGCCCAATGAGCAGTTCTTC.